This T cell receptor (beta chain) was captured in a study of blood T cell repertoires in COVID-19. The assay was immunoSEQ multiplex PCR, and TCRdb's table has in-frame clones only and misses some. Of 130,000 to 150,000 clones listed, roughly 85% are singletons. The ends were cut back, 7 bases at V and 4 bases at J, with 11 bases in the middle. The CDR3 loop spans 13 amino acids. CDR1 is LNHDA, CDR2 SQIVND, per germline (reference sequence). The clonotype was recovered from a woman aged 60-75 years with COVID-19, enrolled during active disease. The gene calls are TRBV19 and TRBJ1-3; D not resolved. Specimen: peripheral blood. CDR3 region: CASNERRGNTIYF. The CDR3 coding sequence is TGTGCCAGTAACGAGCGGAGAGGAAACACCATATATTTT.